This T cell receptor beta chain comes out of a study of cytomegalovirus exposure and HLA in healthy donors. PCR involved 60 Vbeta and 13 Jbeta primers. Assay: immunoSEQ multiplex PCR; the TCRdb copy retains only in-frame clones and omits some. The sample holds approximately 170,000 clones, less than 85% seen once. Germline V gene data show CDR1 as SGHRS and CDR2 as YFSETQ. The CDR3 is 19 residues long. V was pared by 4 bases and J by 0 bases, with 10 bases of the junction left unmatched. This clone has just one count. The source material was PBMCs. The genes are TRBV5-1 and TRBJ2-3; 14 bases map to TRBD2. The clonotype originates from a boy younger than 10 in good health and CMV-seronegative. The CDR3 is CASSPRGTSGGLSTDTQYF. Here the CDR3 DNA reads TGCGCCAGCAGCCCCCGAGGGACTAGCGGGGGCCTTAGCACAGATACGCAGTATTTT.